This T cell receptor (beta chain) was identified during a study of blood T cell repertoires in COVID-19. Study information: The cDNA or gDNA used as material had been derived from T cells, B-cell-depleted T cells, or PBMCs.

This table comes from immunoSEQ multiplex PCR, and its TCRdb copy is limited to in-frame clones, with some not included. The sample lists 210,000 or so clones; about 84% were seen once. Trimming cost V 1 base and J 0 bases, with 9 bases left between them. Germline CDR1 SQVTM, CDR2 ANQGSEA. The CDR3 contains 15 residues. Enrolled through a virtual design, the participants were between roughly 18 and 95 years of age and came from under 30 US areas. The rearrangement uses TRBV29-1 and TRBJ1-4, with a weak D call TRBD1 (6 bases). The sample was PBMCs or T cells enriched from blood (not recorded which). This TCR derives from a man in his 60s who had recovered from COVID-19. CDR3 bases: TGCAGCGTTGAAGGAGGGGGGGCAACTAATGAAAAACTGTTTTTT. It specifies CSVEGGGATNEKLFF. Based on the CDR3 plus reference TRBV29-1 and TRBJ1-4, the full variable domain is SAVISQKPSRDICQRGTSLTIQCQVDSQVTMMFWYRQQPGQSLTLIATANQGSEATYESGFVIDKFPISRPNLTFSTLTVSNMSPEDSSIYLCSVEGGGATNEKLFFGSGTQLSVL.